These 14 T cell receptor beta chains came from one sample sequenced in a study of early T cells in non-severe SARS-CoV-2 infection. TCRdb called the 5' RACE reads again in MiXCR, with one record for every CDR3 protein. Here the sample spans 50,000 to 75,000 distinct CDR3 sequences, approximately 8.8% being singletons. Sequenced material: whole blood, taken at baseline. These TCRs come from an adult who was a healthcare worker with PCR-confirmed SARS-CoV-2 infection or an uninfected control (not recorded which).

This chain connects TRBV6-5 to TRBJ1-4; D not certain. The CDR3 is 13 residues long. V lost 4 bases, J lost 5 bases, and 8 bases lay in between. The germline V gene encodes CDR1 MNHEY and CDR2 SVGAGI. CDR3 in amino acids: CASSSGGNEKLFF. The CDR3 DNA sequence: TGTGCCAGCAGTTCAGGAGGCAATGAAAAACTGTTTTTT.

This clonotype was recorded a few times. The chain combines TRBV5-1 with TRBJ2-7, with D hard to call. Germline V gene sequence: CDR1 SGHRS, CDR2 YFSETQ. The CDR3 is 13 residues long. V was cut by 2 bases and J by 2 bases, with 8 bases left in between. The CDR3 bases are TGCGCCAGCAGCTTAACAGCCGCCTACGAGCAGTACTTC. It codes for CASSLTAAYEQYF. Complete variable domain (other parts from reference TRBV5-1 and TRBJ2-7): KAGVTQTPRYLIKTRGQQVTLSCSPISGHRSVSWYQQTPGQGLQFLFEYFSETQRNKGNFPGRFSGRQFSNSRSEMNVSTLELGDSALYLCASSLTAAYEQYFGPGTRLTVT.

The table lists this clonotype with a few counts. The chain recombines TRBV18 with TRBJ1-2; 9 bases match TRBD1. With 0 bases clipped from V and 8 bases from J, the junction kept 22 bases outside the gene matches. Germline V CDR1 and CDR2: KGHSH, LQKENI. The CDR3 has 20 residues. CDR3 residues: CASSPPGGTGTGRRLGGYTF. The DNA of the CDR3 is TGTGCCAGCTCACCACCCGGAGGGACCGGGACAGGGAGGCGGCTTGGGGGCTACACCTTC.

This chain connects TRBV25-1 to TRBJ2-3, with D possibly being TRBD1 (6 bases). The germline V and J ends were trimmed by 5 bases and 2 bases, with 14 bases remaining between them. The CDR3 loop spans 15 amino acids. CDR1 is MGHDK, CDR2 SYGVNS, per germline. Here the CDR3 reads CASSILTGYTDTQYF. CDR3 sequence (DNA): TGTGCCAGCAGTATACTGACAGGTTACACAGATACGCAGTATTTT.

This clonotype was seen a few times. The V and J genes are TRBV18 and TRBJ2-6; possible D gene TRBD1, 6 bases. V gave up 5 bases and J gave up 4 bases, with 12 bases separating them. The CDR3 extends over 15 amino acids. The V gene's germline CDR1 is KGHSH and CDR2 LQKENI. CDR3: CASSVTGSGANVLTF. The CDR3 nucleotides read TGTGCCAGCTCAGTCACAGGGTCCGGGGCCAACGTCCTGACTTTC.

This clonotype has at least ten counts. This chain joins TRBV11-2 and TRBJ2-3, with a weak D call TRBD1 (6 bases). Germline V gene sequence: CDR1 SGHAT, CDR2 FQNNGV. Trimming took off 7 bases at V and 4 bases at J, with 24 bases between the two ends. The CDR3 loop spans 17 amino acids. CDR3: CASTGGQWGLISDTQYF. The CDR3 DNA reads as TGTGCCAGCACAGGCGGACAGTGGGGCCTGATCTCAGATACGCAGTATTTT.

This clonotype was counted many times. The chain uses TRBV10-2 and TRBJ1-2; D is possibly TRBD1 (5 bases). V was clipped by 2 bases and J by 3 bases, with 10 bases between them. Germline assignment: CDR1 WSHSY and CDR2 SAAADI. There are 14 residues in the CDR3. The DNA for the CDR3 is TGCGCCAGCAGTGAGGGGCAAGGGGACTATGGCTACACCTTC. It specifies CASSEGQGDYGYTF.

This clonotype came up many times. The chain joins TRBV7-2 to TRBJ2-4; the D gene could be TRBD1 or TRBD2 (7 bases each). CDR1 is SGHTA, CDR2 FQGNSA, per germline. V lost 1 base, J lost 7 bases, and 14 bases lay in between. This CDR3 region has 15 residues. The CDR3 region is CASSLGQGEGNIQYF. The CDR3, as DNA: TGTGCCAGCAGCTTAGGTCAGGGGGAGGGCAACATTCAGTACTTC.

The gene calls are TRBV20-1 and TRBJ2-1; a weak D match, TRBD2 (5 bases). The V end was cut by 0 bases, the J end by 6 bases, with 18 bases between. This CDR3 has 16 residues. CDR1 is DFQATT and CDR2 is SNEGSKA in the germline V gene (reference sequence). CDR3 protein: CSARDGPGLTINEQFF. The DNA of the CDR3 is TGCAGTGCTAGAGATGGACCGGGGTTAACTATCAATGAGCAGTTCTTC.

The rearrangement joins TRBV6-2 or TRBV6-3 to TRBJ2-7; a weak D match, TRBD2 (5 bases). V was shortened by 0 bases and J by 0 bases, with 12 bases between the two germline ends. CDR1 is MNHEY, CDR2 SVGEGT, per germline. This CDR3 spans 16 amino acids. The CDR3 sequence: CASSYSVGDFSYEQYF. The CDR3 DNA follows: TGTGCCAGCAGTTACTCGGTGGGAGATTTCTCCTACGAGCAGTACTTC.

In its sample, this clonotype was seen a few times. This chain uses TRBV7-8 with TRBJ1-1, with D tentatively TRBD1 (6 bases). The CDR3 has 16 residues. Trimming pared 1 base from V and 1 base from J, leaving 13 bases between. Germline CDR1 is SGHVS and CDR2 is FQNEAQ. CDR3 DNA sequence: TGTGCCAGCAGCTTAGGCCCTCTCAGGGGGAACACTGAAGCTTTCTTT. It codes for CASSLGPLRGNTEAFF.

This clonotype occurred many times. This chain joins TRBV9 and TRBJ2-3; 12 nucleotides align to TRBD2. The trim removed 4 bases at V and 0 bases at J, leaving 9 bases unmatched. The germline V gene has CDR1 SGDLS and CDR2 YYNGEE. There are 18 residues in the CDR3. CDR3 residues: CASSTGLAGSASTDTQYF. In DNA form, the CDR3 reads TGTGCCAGCAGCACCGGACTAGCGGGATCTGCTAGCACAGATACGCAGTATTTT.

The chain carries TRBV4-3 and TRBJ2-5; 13 positions match TRBD2. Per the germline V gene, CDR1 is LGHNA and CDR2 is YSLEER. Trimming at V came to 4 bases and at J to 4 bases, leaving 6 bases not matched to a gene. The CDR3 extends over 16 amino acids. The CDR3 DNA follows: TGCGCCAGCAGCCTCGGGACTAGCGGGATGGTAGAGACCCAGTACTTC. It yields the protein CASSLGTSGMVETQYF.

The sample holds a few counts of this clonotype. The rearrangement uses TRBV5-4 and TRBJ2-1; D is ambiguous. From germline, CDR1 is SGHNT and CDR2 YYREEE (reference sequence). The V gene lost 0 bases and the J gene lost 7 bases, with 8 bases spanning the gap. The CDR3 sequence is 13 residues long. The CDR3 is CASSLAQANEQFF. CDR3 DNA sequence: TGTGCCAGCAGCTTGGCGCAGGCTAATGAGCAGTTCTTC.